This T cell receptor beta chain was profiled in a study of blood T cells in healthy people across ages. Whole-study context: The capture of about one barcoded beta molecule per two T cells was achieved by template switching. Findings and limits, study-wide: Across samples, TCR beta diversity tracked strongly with naive T cell percentage.

Through a sample-barcoded 5' primer and a J-beta primer mix, a second PCR was run for roughly 7 to 12 cycles. From the 5' RACE reads, TCRdb called clonotypes with MiXCR, one entry per CDR3 protein. The sample carries over 950,000 distinct CDR3 sequences, 30% to 40% recorded once. Every participating donor contributed approximately 10 milliliters of peripheral blood through a draw. On this clonotype itself: Its antigen is unknown.

Germline V gene sequence: CDR1 ENHRY, CDR2 SYGVKD. Deletions cut 6 bases from V and 9 bases from J, with 20 bases between. This CDR3 comprises 14 residues. This chain links TRBV10-3 with TRBJ1-1; TRBD1 is a possible D gene (6 bases). Material: blood. The TCR comes from a man aged 18 to 29 in good health. The CDR3 region is CAISPIQGRSQAFF. In DNA, the CDR3 is TGTGCCATCAGCCCGATACAGGGACGGTCTCAAGCTTTCTTT.